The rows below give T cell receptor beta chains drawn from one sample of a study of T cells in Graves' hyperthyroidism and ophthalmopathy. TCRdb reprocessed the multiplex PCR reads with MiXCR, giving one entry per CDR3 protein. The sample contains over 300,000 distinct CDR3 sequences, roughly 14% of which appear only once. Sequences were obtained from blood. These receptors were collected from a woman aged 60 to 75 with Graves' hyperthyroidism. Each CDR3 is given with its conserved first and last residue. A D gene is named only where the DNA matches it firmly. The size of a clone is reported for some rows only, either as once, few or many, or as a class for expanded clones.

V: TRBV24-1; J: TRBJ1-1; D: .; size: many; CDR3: CATSGSMNTEAFF; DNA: TGTGCCACCAGTGGATCCATGAACACTGAAGCTTTCTTT
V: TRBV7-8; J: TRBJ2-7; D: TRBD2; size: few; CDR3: CASSSQREYYEQYF; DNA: TGTGCCAGCAGTTCCCAGCGGGAGTACTACGAGCAGTACTTC
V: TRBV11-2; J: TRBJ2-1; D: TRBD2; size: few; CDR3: CASSLRGAGGYNEQFF; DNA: TGTGCCAGCAGCTTAAGGGGGGCGGGAGGGTACAATGAGCAGTTCTTC
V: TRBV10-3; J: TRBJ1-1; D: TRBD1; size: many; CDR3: CAIRGQGAAFF; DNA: TGTGCCATCAGGGGACAGGGAGCAGCTTTCTTT
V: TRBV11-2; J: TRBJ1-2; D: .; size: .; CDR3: CASSFKGSYAYTF; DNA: TGTGCCAGCAGCTTTAAGGGGTCTTACGCCTACACCTTC
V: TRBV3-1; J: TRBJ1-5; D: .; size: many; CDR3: CASSQGAGYNQPQHF; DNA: TGTGCCAGCAGCCAAGGGGCCGGTTACAATCAGCCCCAGCATTTT
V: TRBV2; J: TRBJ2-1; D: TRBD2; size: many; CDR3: CAGGRDAYSFGEQFF; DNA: TGTGCCGGCGGGAGGGACGCCTACTCCTTCGGAGAGCAGTTCTTC
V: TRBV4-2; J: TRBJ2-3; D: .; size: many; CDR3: CASSQDLRGSDTQYF; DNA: TGTGCCAGCAGCCAAGATTTGAGAGGATCAGATACGCAGTATTTT
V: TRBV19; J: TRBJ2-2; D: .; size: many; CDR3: CASSIDPFRRDFLAGELFF; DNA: TGTGCCAGTAGTATAGATCCGTTCCGACGCGACTTCCTGGCCGGGGAGCTGTTTTTT
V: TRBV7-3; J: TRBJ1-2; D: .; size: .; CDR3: CASSRGGIGYTF; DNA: TGTGCCAGCTCCCGCGGGGGCATTGGCTACACCTTC
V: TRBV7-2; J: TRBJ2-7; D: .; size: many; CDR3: CASSLASAGFYEQYF; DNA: TGTGCCAGCAGCTTAGCTAGCGCGGGGTTTTACGAGCAGTACTTC
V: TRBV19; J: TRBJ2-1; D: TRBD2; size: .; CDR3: CASKIGTRGYNEQFF; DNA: TGTGCCAGTAAGATTGGGACTAGAGGGTACAATGAGCAGTTCTTC
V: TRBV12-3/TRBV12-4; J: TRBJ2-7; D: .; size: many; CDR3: CASSSSGPNNEQYF; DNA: TGTGCCAGCAGTTCTTCCGGTCCGAACAACGAGCAGTACTTC
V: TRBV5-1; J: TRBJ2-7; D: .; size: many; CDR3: CASSFGTQDEQYF; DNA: TGCGCCAGCAGCTTCGGGACGCAGGACGAGCAGTACTTC
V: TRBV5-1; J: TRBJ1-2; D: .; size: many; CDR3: CASSLDLGTHLYGYTF; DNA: TGCGCCAGCAGCTTGGACCTCGGGACTCATCTTTATGGCTACACCTTC
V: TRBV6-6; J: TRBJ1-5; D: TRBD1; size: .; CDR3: CASSYLSPTGQGQPQHF; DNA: TGTGCCAGCAGTTACCTCTCTCCGACAGGGCAGGGGCAGCCCCAGCATTTT
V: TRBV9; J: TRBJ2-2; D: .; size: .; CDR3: CASSVATGVRLPNTGELFF; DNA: TGTGCCAGCAGCGTCGCAACGGGAGTAAGACTCCCGAACACCGGGGAGCTGTTTTTT
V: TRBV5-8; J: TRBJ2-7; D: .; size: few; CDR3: CASSSGGTAARDEQYF; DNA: TGTGCCAGCAGCTCGGGAGGGACAGCCGCTCGGGACGAGCAGTACTTC
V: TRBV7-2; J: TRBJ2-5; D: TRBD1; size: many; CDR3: CASSSWTGYETQYF; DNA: TGTGCCAGCAGCTCCTGGACAGGGTACGAGACCCAGTACTTC
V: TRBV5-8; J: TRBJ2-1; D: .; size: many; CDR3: CASSPGSSFYNEQFF; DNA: TGTGCCAGCAGCCCTGGATCGTCCTTTTACAATGAGCAGTTCTTC
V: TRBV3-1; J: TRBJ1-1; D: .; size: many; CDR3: CASSQDTSGAFF; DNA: TGTGCCAGCAGCCAAGACACGTCGGGAGCTTTCTTT
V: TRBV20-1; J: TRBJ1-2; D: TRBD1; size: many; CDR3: CSARVQGSGGYTF; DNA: TGCAGTGCTAGAGTACAGGGGTCAGGCGGCTACACCTTC
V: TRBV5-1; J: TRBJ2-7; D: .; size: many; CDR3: CASSGPGDSYEQYF; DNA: TGCGCCAGCAGCGGGCCAGGGGACTCCTACGAGCAGTACTTC
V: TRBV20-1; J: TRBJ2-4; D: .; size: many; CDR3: CSAGDTLNGGQYF; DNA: TGCAGTGCTGGGGACACTTTGAATGGGGGTCAGTACTTC